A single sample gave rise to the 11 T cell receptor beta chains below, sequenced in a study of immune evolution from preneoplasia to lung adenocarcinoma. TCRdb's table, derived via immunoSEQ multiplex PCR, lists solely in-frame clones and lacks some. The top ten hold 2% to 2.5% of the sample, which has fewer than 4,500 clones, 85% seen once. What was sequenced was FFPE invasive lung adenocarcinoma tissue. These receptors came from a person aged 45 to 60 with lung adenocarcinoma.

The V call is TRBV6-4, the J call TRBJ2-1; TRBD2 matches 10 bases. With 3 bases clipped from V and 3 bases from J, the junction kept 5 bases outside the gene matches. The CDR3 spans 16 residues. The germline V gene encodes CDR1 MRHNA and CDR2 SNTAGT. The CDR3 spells CASSDSGTSDYNEQFF. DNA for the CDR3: TGTGCCAGCAGTGATTCCGGGACTAGCGACTACAATGAGCAGTTCTTC.

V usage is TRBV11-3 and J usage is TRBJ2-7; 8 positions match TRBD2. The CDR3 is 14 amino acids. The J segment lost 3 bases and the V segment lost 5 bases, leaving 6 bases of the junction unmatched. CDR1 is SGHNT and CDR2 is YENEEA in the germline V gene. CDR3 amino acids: CASSLSGGNYEQYF. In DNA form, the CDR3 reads TGTGCCAGCAGCCTCAGCGGGGGAAACTACGAGCAGTACTTC.

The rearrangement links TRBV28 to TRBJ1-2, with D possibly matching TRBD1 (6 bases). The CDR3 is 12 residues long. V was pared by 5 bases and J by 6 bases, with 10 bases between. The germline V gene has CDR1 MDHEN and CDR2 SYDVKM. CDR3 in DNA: TGTGCCAGCAGTCGCGGACAGAATGGCTACACCTTC. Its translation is CASSRGQNGYTF.

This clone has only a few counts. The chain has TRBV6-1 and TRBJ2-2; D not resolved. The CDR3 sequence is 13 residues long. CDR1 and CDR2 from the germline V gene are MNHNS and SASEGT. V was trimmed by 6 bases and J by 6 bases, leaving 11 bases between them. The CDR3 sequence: CASRPAMAGELFF. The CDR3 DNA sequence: TGTGCCAGCAGACCGGCTATGGCCGGGGAGCTGTTTTTT.

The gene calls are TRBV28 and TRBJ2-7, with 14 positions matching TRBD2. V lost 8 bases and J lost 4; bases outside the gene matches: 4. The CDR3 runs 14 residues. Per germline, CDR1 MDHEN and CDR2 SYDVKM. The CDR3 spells CASSRTSGRYEQYF. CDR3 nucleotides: TGTGCCAGCTCGCGGACTAGCGGGAGGTACGAGCAGTACTTC.

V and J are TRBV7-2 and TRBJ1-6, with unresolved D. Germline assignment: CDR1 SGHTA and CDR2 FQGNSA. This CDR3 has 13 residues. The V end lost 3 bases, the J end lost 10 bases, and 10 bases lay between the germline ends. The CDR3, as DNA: TGTGCCAGCAGCTTTGGCATTCCATCACCCCTCCACTTT. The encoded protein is CASSFGIPSPLHF.

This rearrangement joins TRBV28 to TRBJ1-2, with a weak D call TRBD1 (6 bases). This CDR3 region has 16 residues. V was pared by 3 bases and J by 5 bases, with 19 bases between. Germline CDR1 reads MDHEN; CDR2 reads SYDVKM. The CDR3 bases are TGTGCCAGCAGTTTTAGGGCAGGGGAGACCTGGTATGGCTACACCTTC. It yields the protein CASSFRAGETWYGYTF.

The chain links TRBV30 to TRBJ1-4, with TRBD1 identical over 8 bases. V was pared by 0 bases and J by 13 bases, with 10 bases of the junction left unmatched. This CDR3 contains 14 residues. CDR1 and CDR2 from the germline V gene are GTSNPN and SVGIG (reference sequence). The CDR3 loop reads CAWSVRGQAKGLFF. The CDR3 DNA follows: TGTGCCTGGAGTGTACGGGGACAGGCGAAAGGACTGTTTTTT. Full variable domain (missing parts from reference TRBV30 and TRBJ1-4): SQTIHQWPATLVQPVGSPLSLECTVEGTSNPNLYWYRQAAGRGLQLLFYSVGIGQISSEVPQNLSASRPQDRQFILSSKKLLLSDSGFYLCAWSVRGQAKGLFFGSGTQLSVL.

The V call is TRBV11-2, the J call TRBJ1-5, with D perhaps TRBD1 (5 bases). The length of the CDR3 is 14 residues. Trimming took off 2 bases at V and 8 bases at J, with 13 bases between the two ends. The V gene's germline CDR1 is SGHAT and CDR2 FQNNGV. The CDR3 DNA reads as TGTGCCAGCAGCTTATGGGCAGGGCGTGAGCCCCAGCATTTT. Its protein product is CASSLWAGREPQHF.

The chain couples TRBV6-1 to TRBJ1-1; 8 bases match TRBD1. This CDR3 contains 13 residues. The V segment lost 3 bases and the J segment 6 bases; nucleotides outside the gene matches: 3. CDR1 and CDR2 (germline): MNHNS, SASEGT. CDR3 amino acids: CASSDRGRSEAFF. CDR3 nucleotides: TGTGCCAGCAGTGACAGGGGGCGTTCTGAAGCTTTCTTT.

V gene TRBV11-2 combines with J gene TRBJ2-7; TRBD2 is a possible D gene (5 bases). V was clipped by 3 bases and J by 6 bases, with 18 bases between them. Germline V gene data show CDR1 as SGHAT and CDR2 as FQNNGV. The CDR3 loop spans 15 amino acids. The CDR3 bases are TGTGCCAGCAGCTTTTCCAACCGGGGAGTCTCCGAGCAGTACTTC. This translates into CASSFSNRGVSEQYF.